What follows are 28 T cell receptor beta chains derived from one specimen sequenced in a study of neurological immune-mediated disorders. Time point of the sample: longitudinal time-point 2. TCRdb redid the calling of the 5' RACE reads with MiXCR, one entry per CDR3 protein. The sample yields approximately 31,000 distinct CDR3 sequences, approximately 13% seen once. Sequenced sample: PBMCs. The receptor source for this set is a middle-aged woman in good health.

This clonotype was counted ten times or more. The CDR3 DNA is TGCAGCGTTCTTGGTGTGAAGGGAACTTCCTACGAGCAGTACTTC. It specifies CSVLGVKGTSYEQYF. The chain links TRBV29-1 to TRBJ2-7; D remains unclear. CDR3 length equals 15 residues. Between the trimmed V and J ends, which lost 5 bases and 1 base, there was a span of 18 bases. Germline CDR1 is SQVTM and CDR2 is ANQGSEA.

This clonotype occurred many times. The rearrangement links TRBV20-1 to TRBJ2-4; D remains unclear. The ends were cut back, 0 bases at V and 8 bases at J, with 5 bases in the middle. CDR1 is DFQATT, CDR2 SNEGSKA, per germline (reference sequence). The CDR3 is made up of 11 amino acids. In DNA form, the CDR3 reads TGCAGTGCTAGAGATTCACACATTCAGTACTTC. Amino acid sequence: CSARDSHIQYF.

The chain has TRBV3-1 and TRBJ2-7; 11 bases fit TRBD2. This CDR3 has 15 residues. J gave up 4 bases and V 3 bases, and 5 bases lay outside the gene matches. In germline, CDR1 is LGHDT, CDR2 YNNKEL (reference sequence). The CDR3 DNA reads as TGTGCCAGCAGCCAGAGACTAGCGGGGACGTACGAGCAGTACTTC. Its translation: CASSQRLAGTYEQYF.

This clonotype was recorded at least ten times. This CDR3 is CATSRDLGQAGRADTQYF. CDR3 in DNA: TGTGCCACCAGCAGAGATCTCGGACAGGCCGGGAGGGCAGATACGCAGTATTTT. The V call is TRBV15, the J call TRBJ2-3; weak D call: TRBD2 (8 bases). The germline CDR1 and CDR2 sequences are LNHNV and YYDKDF (reference sequence). Trimming took 0 bases from V and 4 from J, leaving 20 bases between them. The length of the CDR3 is 18 residues.

This chain connects TRBV3-1 to TRBJ1-2, with D possibly being TRBD1 (5 bases). The CDR3 spans 14 residues. Germline assignment: CDR1 LGHDT and CDR2 YNNKEL (reference sequence). V lost 5 bases, J lost 2 bases, and 12 bases lay in between. CDR3 sequence (DNA): TGTGCCAGCAGCGCCGCTGGGGCCAACTATGGCTACACCTTC. This codes for CASSAAGANYGYTF.

Many counts were recorded for this clonotype. The chain has TRBV6-2 or TRBV6-3 and TRBJ2-7, with D maybe TRBD1 (6 bases). V lost 4 bases to trimming and J lost 3 bases, with 13 bases between them. Germline CDR1 MNHEY, CDR2 SVGEGT. This CDR3 comprises 14 residues. Here the CDR3 DNA reads TGTGCCAGCAGTTCAAACAGGGCGGGCTACGAGCAGTACTTC. Protein product: CASSSNRAGYEQYF.

This clonotype was seen many times. CDR3 sequence (DNA): TGTGCCAGCAGTTACTCAATCCCTTCAAGCGGGAGTCGCTACGAGCAGTACTTC. This sequence encodes CASSYSIPSSGSRYEQYF. This rearrangement joins TRBV6-2 or TRBV6-3 to TRBJ2-7; TRBD2 agrees at 8 bases. In germline, CDR1 is MNHEY, CDR2 SVGEGT. The CDR3 length is 18 residues. J lost 3 bases, V lost 0 bases, and 13 bases had no gene match.

This clonotype appeared many times. J is TRBJ2-3 and V is TRBV6-5, with D possibly TRBD1 on 6 matching bases. Germline V gives CDR1 MNHEY, CDR2 SVGAGI. CDR3 length: 17 amino acids. V lost 0 bases to trimming and J lost 0 bases, with 13 bases between them. CDR3 sequence (DNA): TGTGCCAGCAGTTACTCGGGGGCGGGTGGGAGCACAGATACGCAGTATTTT. Its protein product is CASSYSGAGGSTDTQYF.

The sample holds many counts of this clonotype. The V call is TRBV7-2, the J call TRBJ2-5, with 9 bases that match TRBD2. This CDR3 is built from 15 residues. Trimming removed 2 bases from V and 5 bases from J; junction bases left unmatched: 6. Germline V lookup: CDR1 SGHTA, CDR2 FQGNSA. The CDR3 DNA reads as TGTGCCAGCAGCTTAATCTTAGCGGGGGTGGAGACCCAGTACTTC. Translating gives CASSLILAGVETQYF.

In its sample, this clonotype was seen many times. This rearrangement joins TRBV5-1 to TRBJ2-1; D is unresolved. The V gene's germline CDR1 is SGHRS and CDR2 YFSETQ. The CDR3 totals 12 residues. V shed 4 bases and J shed 6 bases, with 8 bases lying between them. CDR3 sequence reads: CASSRISNEQFF. DNA of the CDR3: TGCGCCAGCAGCCGAATTTCCAATGAGCAGTTCTTC.

In this sample, this clonotype turned up many times. The chain links TRBV29-1 to TRBJ2-5, with D maybe TRBD1 (6 bases). CDR3 length: 12 residues. CDR1 and CDR2 from the germline V gene are SQVTM and ANQGSEA. V lost 5 bases, J lost 5 bases, and 12 bases lay in between. This chain's CDR3 is CSVQGKRETQYF. The CDR3 DNA reads TGCAGCGTTCAGGGGAAAAGGGAGACCCAGTACTTC. The whole variable domain, remainder taken from reference TRBV29-1 and TRBJ2-5, is SAVISQKPSRDICQRGTSLTIQCQVDSQVTMMFWYRQQPGQSLTLIATANQGSEATYESGFVIDKFPISRPNLTFSTLTVSNMSPEDSSIYLCSVQGKRETQYFGPGTRLLVL.

This clonotype was seen repeatedly, ten times or more. CDR3 amino acids: CSASTLRDTFNYGYTF. Here the CDR3 DNA reads TGCAGTGCTAGCACACTCCGGGACACCTTTAACTATGGCTACACCTTC. J is TRBJ1-2 and V is TRBV20-1, with a possible D match to TRBD1 (6 bases). The CDR3 length is 16 residues. Germline V CDR1 and CDR2: DFQATT, SNEGSKA (reference sequence). V was shortened by 3 bases and J by 1 base, with 18 bases between the two germline ends.

V usage is TRBV10-2 and J usage is TRBJ2-4, with D perhaps matching TRBD1 (5 bases). Trimming shortened V by 4 bases and J by 0 bases, and 13 bases separated the two germline ends. The CDR3 is made up of 16 amino acids. Per germline, CDR1 WSHSY and CDR2 SAAADI. The chain's CDR3 is CASSALRQLAKNIQYF. The CDR3, as DNA: TGCGCCAGCAGTGCCTTACGACAGCTAGCCAAAAACATTCAGTACTTC.

This clonotype has ten or more counts. The gene calls are TRBV6-1 and TRBJ2-1; tentative D call: TRBD2 (6 bases). The CDR3 extends over 13 amino acids. Germline V gene data show CDR1 as MNHNS and CDR2 as SASEGT. Trimming took off 3 bases at V and 4 bases at J, with 7 bases between the two ends. The CDR3 sequence: CASSERGYNEQFF. The CDR3 coding sequence is TGTGCCAGCAGTGAGCGGGGATACAATGAGCAGTTCTTC.

This clonotype was detected ten times or more. The chain couples TRBV7-2 to TRBJ2-5; D ambiguous. Looked up from germline, CDR1 is SGHTA and CDR2 is FQGNSA. Trimming took 7 bases from V and 5 from J, leaving 8 bases between them. The CDR3 covers 11 residues. In DNA, the CDR3 is TGTGCCAGCACCGAAGGGGAGACCCAGTACTTC. Its protein is CASTEGETQYF.

This clonotype was seen many times. The V and J genes are TRBV7-2 and TRBJ1-1; TRBD1 aligns across 11 bases. With 1 base clipped from V and 4 bases from J, the junction kept 2 bases outside the gene matches. Looked up from germline, CDR1 is SGHTA and CDR2 is FQGNSA. The CDR3 contains 15 residues. CDR3 DNA: TGTGCCAGCAGCTTAGTTGGGACAGGGGGCACTGAAGCTTTCTTT. Translated, it gives CASSLVGTGGTEAFF.

This clonotype has at least ten counts. The rearrangement joins TRBV5-1 to TRBJ2-1; D call uncertain. Germline CDR1 SGHRS, CDR2 YFSETQ. V dropped 2 bases and J dropped 9 bases, with 9 bases sitting between them. CDR3 length equals 12 residues. The CDR3 spells CASSFSRLEQFF. As DNA, the CDR3 is TGCGCCAGCAGCTTTTCTAGGCTTGAGCAGTTCTTC.

This clonotype has a count of ten or more. The gene calls are TRBV7-2 and TRBJ2-6; D might be TRBD2 (7 bases). The germline V and J ends were trimmed by 3 bases and 6 bases, with 12 bases remaining between them. This CDR3 is built from 15 residues. Germline CDR1 is SGHTA and CDR2 is FQGNSA. The CDR3 nucleotides are TGTGCCAGCAGCTTGACGGGGGGACAGGCCAACGTCCTGACTTTC. This encodes CASSLTGGQANVLTF.

This clonotype was recorded many times. The rearrangement joins TRBV20-1 to TRBJ1-6, with D possibly TRBD1 on 5 matching bases. The CDR3 length is 13 residues. V shed 1 base and J shed 7 bases, with 8 bases lying between them. The germline gives CDR1 DFQATT, CDR2 SNEGSKA (reference sequence). The CDR3: CSARARGNSPLHF. The CDR3 region has the DNA TGCAGTGCTAGAGCCCGGGGGAATTCACCCCTCCACTTT.

Many counts were recorded for this clonotype. The chain links TRBV10-3 to TRBJ1-1; TRBD1 is a possible D gene (5 bases). This CDR3 spans 12 amino acids. Trimming left V 4 bases short and J 11 bases short, with 14 bases between. Germline V gene lookup returns CDR1 ENHRY and CDR2 SYGVKD. In DNA, the CDR3 is TGTGCCATCAGTGGGGGGGAGGACGGGGCTTTCTTT. This codes for CAISGGEDGAFF.

In this sample, this clonotype turned up many times. This sequence joins TRBV12-3 or TRBV12-4 and TRBJ1-3, with D uncertain. The V end lost 0 bases, the J end lost 0 bases, and 6 bases lay between the germline ends. The CDR3 has 15 amino acids. CDR3 region: CASSLAPNSGNTIYF. DNA of the CDR3: TGTGCCAGCAGTTTAGCGCCAAACTCTGGAAACACCATATATTTT.

In its sample, this clonotype was seen many times. The chain couples TRBV6-5 to TRBJ1-5; D call uncertain. Per germline, CDR1 MNHEY and CDR2 SVGAGI. This CDR3 is built from 13 residues. The V and J ends lost 6 bases and 4 bases respectively, with 10 bases between them. The CDR3 nucleotides read TGTGCCAGCAGAGATGATATTAATCAGCCCCAGCATTTT. Protein product: CASRDDINQPQHF.

This clonotype was detected many times. This chain connects TRBV20-1 to TRBJ1-1; 7 positions agree with TRBD1. Germline CDR1 DFQATT, CDR2 SNEGSKA (reference sequence). The V segment lost 6 bases and the J segment 1 base; nucleotides outside the gene matches: 11. The CDR3 totals 15 residues. The CDR3 region has the DNA TGCAGTGCGAGCCAGATCGGGACAGCGAACACTGAAGCTTTCTTT. Encoded protein: CSASQIGTANTEAFF.

The J gene is TRBJ2-7, the V gene TRBV7-8; D unresolved. In germline, CDR1 is SGHVS, CDR2 FQNEAQ. The ends were cut back, 5 bases at V and 3 bases at J, with 14 bases in the middle. This CDR3 spans 14 amino acids. This CDR3 reads CASSPRLFYYEQYF. The DNA for the CDR3 is TGTGCCAGCAGCCCTAGACTCTTCTACTACGAGCAGTACTTC.

By share of the sample, this clonotype is medium-sized. The chain has TRBV20-1 and TRBJ1-1, with TRBD1 as a possible D gene (6 bases). The V and J ends lost 0 bases and 2 bases respectively, with 22 bases between them. Germline CDR1 and CDR2: DFQATT and SNEGSKA (reference sequence). CDR3 size: 18 residues. CDR3 DNA: TGCAGTGCTAGAGATACCTGGGCAGGGGCCCTCCCCAACACTGAAGCTTTCTTT. This translates into CSARDTWAGALPNTEAFF.

This clonotype came up many times. J is TRBJ2-3 and V is TRBV20-1, with 11 positions matching TRBD2. The V and J ends lost 6 bases and 4 bases, in that order; junction bases with no gene match: 6. The CDR3 has 14 amino acids. Per the germline V gene, CDR1 is DFQATT and CDR2 is SNEGSKA (reference sequence). The CDR3 region is CSAKSSGRSDTQYF. CDR3 DNA sequence: TGCAGTGCAAAATCTAGCGGGAGGTCAGATACGCAGTATTTT.

This clonotype was found many times. The chain recombines TRBV10-3 with TRBJ2-7, with TRBD1 matching 7 bases. J gave up 3 bases and V 10 bases, and 9 bases lay outside the gene matches. This CDR3 region has 13 residues. Germline V gene data show CDR1 as ENHRY and CDR2 as SYGVKD. The CDR3 DNA reads as TGTGCCACACAACCGGACAGGATCTACGAGCAGTACTTC. It specifies CATQPDRIYEQYF.

At least ten counts were recorded for this clonotype. The chain combines TRBV6-4 with TRBJ1-4, with TRBD1 matching over 8 bases. The V segment lost 4 bases and the J segment 5 bases; nucleotides outside the gene matches: 18. The CDR3 spans 19 residues. Germline CDR1 is MRHNA and CDR2 is SNTAGT. CDR3 DNA sequence: TGTGCCAGCAGTGCCCCTCGAAGACAGGGGCCCGAAAAAAATGAAAAACTGTTTTTT. Residues: CASSAPRRQGPEKNEKLFF.